The sequence of this T cell receptor beta chain was determined in a study of CD8 T cells in Susac syndrome. Reverse transcription of 0.5 to 1 ug RNA was performed with random hexamers. MiXCR, run by TCRdb on the immunoSEQ multiplex PCR reads, gives a single entry per CDR3 protein. The sample yields about 73,000 distinct CDR3 sequences, about 95% seen once. Trimming stripped 8 bases from V and 1 base from J, with 12 bases between. The germline gives CDR1 SNHLY, CDR2 FYNNEI. The length of the CDR3 is 14 residues. The sequencing input was CD8+ T cells from PBMCs. The chain recombines TRBV2 with TRBJ1-3; D uncertain. The sequence was obtained from a human donor with multiple sclerosis. CDR3 loop: CASVSASSGNTIYF. CDR3 DNA: TGTGCCAGCGTATCAGCGTCTTCTGGAAACACCATATATTTT.